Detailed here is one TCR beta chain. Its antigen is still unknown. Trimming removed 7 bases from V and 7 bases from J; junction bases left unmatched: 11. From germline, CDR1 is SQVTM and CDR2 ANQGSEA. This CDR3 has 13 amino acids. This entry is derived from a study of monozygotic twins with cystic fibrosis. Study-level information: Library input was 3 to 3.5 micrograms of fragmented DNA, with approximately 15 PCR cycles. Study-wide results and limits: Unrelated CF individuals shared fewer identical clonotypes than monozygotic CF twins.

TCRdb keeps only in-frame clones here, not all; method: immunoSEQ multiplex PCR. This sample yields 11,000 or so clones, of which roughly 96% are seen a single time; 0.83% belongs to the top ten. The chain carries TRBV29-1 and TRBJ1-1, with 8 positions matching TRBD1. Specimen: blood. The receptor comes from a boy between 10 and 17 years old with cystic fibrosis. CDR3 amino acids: CSGLQGGRVEAFF. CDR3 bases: TGCAGCGGACTACAGGGGGGACGAGTTGAAGCTTTCTTT.